This TCR beta chain was captured by sequencing in a study of CD8 T cells in ankylosing spondylitis. From the 5' RACE reads, TCRdb called clonotypes with MiXCR, one entry per CDR3 protein. The table includes about 160,000 distinct CDR3 sequences, 8.5% to 10% detected once. CDR3 length: 14 amino acids. With 4 bases removed from V and 7 bases from J, the gap between germline ends came to 14 bases. Per germline, CDR1 MNHNS and CDR2 SASEGT. This clonotype was found a few times. The V call is TRBV6-1, the J call TRBJ1-5; D gene uncertain. The specimen was blood, either unsorted or a sorted T cell fraction (not recorded which). The sequence was collected from a female donor with ankylosing spondylitis or in good health (not recorded which). CDR3 nucleotide sequence: TGTGCCAGCAGTGGAAACGGCGACTGGCAGCCCCAGCATTTT. This translates into CASSGNGDWQPQHF.